Following are 8 T cell receptor beta chains from one sample sequenced in a study of blood T cell repertoires in COVID-19. Method: immunoSEQ multiplex PCR; TCRdb's copy keeps in-frame clones and lacks some. The table shows 110,000 or so clones, with about four fifths occurring only once. Sequencing was performed on peripheral blood. All receptors come from a woman between 65 and 79 years old with acute or convalescent COVID-19.

The chain employs TRBV7-2 and TRBJ2-3, with 9 positions matching TRBD2. From germline, CDR1 is SGHTA and CDR2 FQGNSA. Unmatched junction bases numbered 9, after V lost 1 base and J lost 4 bases. The CDR3 length is 17 residues. CDR3 DNA sequence: TGTGCCAGCAGCTTAGGCCGGGCTAGCGGGGCCCCAGATACGCAGTATTTT. This gives the protein CASSLGRASGAPDTQYF.

This clone was recorded a few times. The chain is built from TRBV4-1 and TRBJ1-3; maybe TRBD1 (5 bases). CDR1 MGHRA and CDR2 YSYEKL come from the germline V gene. The length of the CDR3 is 17 residues. Trimming removed 0 bases at V and 0 bases at J, with 12 bases between. Written as DNA, the CDR3 is TGCGCCAGCAGCCAAGATCAGACAGAGGCCTCTGGAAACACCATATATTTT. The encoded protein is CASSQDQTEASGNTIYF.

The rearrangement joins TRBV2 to TRBJ1-2; TRBD1 might be the D (5 bases). CDR3 length: 11 amino acids. Trimming took 7 bases from V and 5 from J, leaving 8 bases between them. Germline V gene sequence: CDR1 SNHLY, CDR2 FYNNEI. CDR3 region: CASTRGYGYTF. Written as DNA, the CDR3 is TGTGCCAGCACGCGGGGGTATGGCTACACCTTC. The entire variable domain, with the rest obtained from reference TRBV2 and TRBJ1-2, is as follows: EPEVTQTPSHQVTQMGQEVILRCVPISNHLYFYWYRQILGQKVEFLVSFYNNEISEKSEIFDDQFSVERPDGSNFTLKIRSTKLEDSAMYFCASTRGYGYTFGSGTRLTVV.

This chain joins TRBV19 and TRBJ1-2, with D perhaps matching TRBD1 (6 bases). Per the germline V gene, CDR1 is LNHDA and CDR2 is SQIVND (reference sequence). The CDR3 consists of 14 residues. Trimming took off 7 bases at V and 6 bases at J, with 18 bases between the two ends. The CDR3 protein is CASTGAQGRDGYTF. The CDR3 nucleotides are TGTGCCAGTACCGGGGCACAGGGACGAGATGGCTACACCTTC.

Concerning this clone: The junction shows a germline mismatch at one end, possibly a read error. The chain couples TRBV28 to TRBJ2-1, with 8 bases aligning to TRBD2. The CDR3 covers 14 residues. Germline CDR1 reads MDHEN; CDR2 reads SYDVKM. This CDR3 is CASRGGGSYNEQFF. The CDR3 coding sequence is TGTGCCAGCAGAGGCGGGGGGTCCTATAATGAGCAGTTCTTC.

The chain uses TRBV3-1 (or the pseudogene TRBV3-2) and TRBJ1-5; TRBD1 agrees at 7 bases. Germline V CDR1 and CDR2: LGHDT, YNNKEL (reference sequence). The J segment lost 6 bases and the V segment lost 1 base, leaving 9 bases of the junction unmatched. CDR3 size: 16 residues. The CDR3 loop reads CASSQASTGRPQPQHF. The CDR3 DNA sequence: TGTGCCAGCAGCCAAGCTTCGACAGGGAGACCTCAGCCCCAGCATTTT.

As concerns this clone: At the DNA level, this CDR3 is encoded by other sequences in the same sample as well. This sequence joins TRBV3-1 (or the pseudogene TRBV3-2) and TRBJ1-1, with D possibly being TRBD1 (5 bases). The CDR3 is 15 amino acids. V was clipped by 0 bases and J by 1 base, with 9 bases between them. Germline lookup yields CDR1 LGHDT and CDR2 YNNKEL (reference sequence). CDR3 region: CASSQEGGGNTEAFF. For the CDR3, the DNA is TGTGCCAGCAGCCAAGAGGGGGGTGGGAACACTGAAGCTTTCTTT.

The chain carries TRBV7-3 and TRBJ2-1; a weak D match, TRBD2 (6 bases). The V gene's germline CDR1 is SGHTA and CDR2 FQGTGA. The CDR3 spans 19 residues. V lost 3 bases, J lost 4 bases, and 25 bases lay in between. This CDR3 reads CASSFPESRAGNRYNEQFF. The DNA of the CDR3 is TGTGCCAGCAGCTTCCCCGAGTCCAGAGCGGGCAACCGGTACAATGAGCAGTTCTTC.